This TCR beta chain derives from a study of blood T cells in healthy people across ages. Notes on the study in general: Researchers report that TCR beta diversity correlated strongly with naive T cell percentage. One million T cells yielded diversity estimates that were considered underestimates.

The second PCR ran roughly 7 to 11 cycles with a sample-barcoded 5' primer and J-beta primers. Through a template-switch adaptor with 12 random nucleotides, each cDNA molecule received a tag. From the 5' RACE reads, TCRdb called clonotypes with MiXCR, one entry per CDR3 protein. The sample includes more than 800,000 distinct CDR3 sequences, more than 25% of them seen just once. This clonotype was seen repeatedly, ten times or more. Its antigen remains unidentified. Germline V gene sequence: CDR1 LGHNA, CDR2 YSLEER. The V segment lost 5 bases and the J segment 2 bases; nucleotides outside the gene matches: 6. The CDR3 extends over 15 amino acids.

V and J are TRBV4-3 and TRBJ2-3, with 8 bases lining up with TRBD2. The sequence derives from an elderly woman in good health. Sample: blood. The CDR3 nucleotides read TGCGCCAGCAGCATTAAGCGGGGGTCCACAGATACGCAGTATTTT. Protein product: CASSIKRGSTDTQYF.